The sequence of this T cell receptor (beta chain) was determined in a study of blood T cell repertoires in COVID-19. The overall study: Samples came from the United States, Italy and Spain, spanning acute and convalescent COVID-19. Sources were T cells, B-cell-depleted T cells, or PBMCs; the material itself was cDNA or gDNA.

Per the original data handling: Nucleated cell counts were estimated from reference gene primer amplification. Profiling relied on immunoSEQ multiplex PCR, and the TCRdb table lists in-frame clones only, not all of them. V and J calls and clone size are as listed in that table; D and trimming were resolved from the DNA. Among 250,000 to 300,000 clones, 65% to 90% were seen once, and the ten largest hold 5% to 6.5%. This CDR3 is built from 14 residues. V lost 0 bases to trimming and J lost 1 base, with 10 bases between them. Germline lookup yields CDR1 GTSNPN and CDR2 SVGIG (reference sequence). The TCR originated in a man in his fifties with active or convalescent COVID-19. The chain couples TRBV30 to TRBJ2-7; D is unclear. The sequenced sample was peripheral blood. The CDR3 coding sequence is TGTGCCTGGAGTGTACTTGGCAGGTCCTACGAGCAGTACTTC. Protein: CAWSVLGRSYEQYF.